Sequencing of this T cell receptor beta chain was carried out in a study of shared clonotypes between healthy human individuals (dated by TCRdb to the early 2020s). Describing the broader study: The cohort included a few men and a couple of women between 18 and 49 years of age. The study deeply sequenced blood TCR repertoires of several healthy adults to estimate repertoire size and the extent of clonotype sharing between individuals. For each donor, CD4 naive and CD4 memory were each given three plates, CD8 naive was given two plates, and CD8 memory was given one plate. Leukapheresis yielded between about 0.85 and 9.5 billion PBMCs per donor. To increase sequencing depth and limit assay-specific biases, TCR repertoire library preparation and sequencing were carried out by different laboratories using diverse techniques.

Reading from cysteine to phenylalanine, the CDR3 counts 16 amino acids. The sequence is cut down to CDR3 DNA, 48 bases in frame from base 1. The germline V and J ends show losses of 8 bases and 0 bases respectively, and no gene match explains 11 bases of the junction. CDR1 LGHNT and CDR2 FRNRAP are derived from the germline V gene. About this clone itself: Its antigen is not yet known. It has no much larger one-base neighbor in the sample; base qualities were not kept.

The research as a whole found: When four donors were compared, the shared fraction of clonotypes was 5% to 6.5% for naive CD4, around 3.5% for naive CD8, 2.3% for memory CD4, and about 0.36% for memory CD8. Naive subsets generally had larger estimated clonotype richness than memory subsets. Incomplete sequencing was indicated by rarefaction of sorted-subset datasets, despite the large sequencing depth. The small number of donors limited the genetic and exposure-history diversity represented. Only blood was sampled, and tissue TCR repertoires likely differ from those in blood. Pairwise subsampling led to the expectation that sequencing depth would affect the degree of clonotype sharing among donors. Higher generation probabilities were observed for clonotypes shared by all four sorted-subset donors than for non-shared clonotypes.

The donors were healthy, HIV-negative adults who had no recently reported acute infections or vaccinations. All donors were Caucasian adults living in Nashville, Tennessee, USA. Magnetic negative selection was used to enrich CD4+ T cells, after which naive cells were positively selected on CD45RA and the negative fraction became the memory subset. Blood was collected by leukapheresis, and PBMCs were isolated by Ficoll-Histopaque density gradient centrifugation and then cryopreserved in liquid nitrogen vapor phase. Analytical flow cytometry was used to check the purity and quantity of every magnetically sorted T cell population. Genomic DNA was isolated from every sorted fraction and measured by UV absorbance on a Nanodrop 2000c. Using the deep immunoSEQ assay, TCR CDR3 regions were amplified from genomic DNA by multiplex PCR. Extracted genomic DNA from each cell subset was distributed evenly across all wells of several immunoSEQ 96-well plates, and each plate was treated as a replicate. For sorted subsets, 150 to 250 ng of genomic DNA, equivalent to roughly 33,000 T cell genomes, went into each replicate PCR. The purified libraries were quantified using a Qubit 3.0 fluorometer, sized with a Bioanalyzer 2100, and then quantified again using the KAPA Library Quantification kit. A separate single-read 150-cycle Illumina NextSeq 550 flow cell was used to sequence each immunoSEQ 96-well plate. As for the authors' bioinformatics: Because the immunoSEQ output included only junctional sequences and no quality scores, the filtering could not be the same as the filtering used for full-length reads. To assign V/J genes and CDR3, sequences were annotated using PyIR, a Python wrapper for IgBLAST v1.9, with IMGT germline references. Reads were filtered out if the reads had weak V/J assignments (E-value above 1e-6), no CDR3, stop codons, out-of-frame junctions, or ambiguous translated residues. V3J clonotypes were defined by identical inferred V gene, J gene, and CDR3 amino acid sequence. Percentage overlap between repertoires was computed as shared unique clonotypes divided by the size of the smaller repertoire. Three approaches were used to assess repertoire richness: RTK rarefaction, the Chao1 estimator, and Recon v2.1 estimates of unobserved clonotypes. For all TCRbeta clonotypes obtained by the gDNA method from several donors, generation probabilities were computed with OLGA. TCRdb took this table from immuneACCESS and kept in-frame rearrangements with V and J called. Such tables lack part of the clones; where checked against another copy, unresolved V genes explain under half of the gap, and the rest is unexplained. V and J calls and clone size are as listed in that table; D and trimming were resolved from the DNA. For this sample there are over 1.5 million clones; about 98% appear just once. The biggest ten clones account for around 0.47% of the sample.

The source of this sequence is a man in his thirties or forties in good health. The V and J segments used are TRBV12-5 and TRBJ2-3; 7 central nucleotides agree with TRBD2. The sample was naive CD4+ T cells sorted from blood. The cell subset or site label, read with the paper, signifies: CD45RA+ positively selected. The CDR3 region reads CASTDLAGSSTDTQYF. The DNA is TGTGCTAGTACCGATTTAGCGGGTTCTAGCACAGATACGCAGTATTTT.